The entry below describes one T cell receptor (beta chain). Measured with immunoSEQ multiplex PCR; TCRdb has only the in-frame clones, and not every one. The profile covers around 120,000 clones, with 80% to 90% appearing a single time and 1.1% taken by the ten largest. The sample originates from a study of control samples from healthy donors and cancer patients. The CDR3 loop spans 11 amino acids. Trimming took 7 bases from V and 4 from J; bases not matched to a gene: 1. Germline V gene data show CDR1 as SGHRS and CDR2 as YFSETQ. This chain joins TRBV5-1 and TRBJ1-1; 7 positions agree with TRBD1. The TCR comes from a woman in her forties or fifties with colorectal cancer. The specimen was PBMCs. CDR3 bases: TGCGCCAGCCAGGGGGTCACTGAAGCTTTCTTT. The encoded protein is CASQGVTEAFF.